This T cell receptor (beta chain) derives from a study of T cells in Graves' hyperthyroidism and ophthalmopathy. Notes on the study in general: A model of 13 V-J pairs discriminated ophthalmopathy from stable hyperthyroidism. Most thyroid clonotypes that were expanded above 0.001 also turned up in blood.

Remarks on this clonotype: Its antigen remains unidentified.

Diagnostic assessment was based on clinical symptoms, serum thyroxine and TRAb, thyroid ultrasound and orbital computed tomography. Researchers took RNA transcripts and amplified the TCR beta CDR3 regions from them. Carried out on the TCR CDR3, a first-round RT-PCR used the HTBI primer set. TCRdb itself ran the multiplex PCR reads through MiXCR, one entry per CDR3 protein. This table holds about 600,000 distinct CDR3 sequences, around 15% found once. Trimming at V came to 1 base and at J to 11 bases, leaving 10 bases not matched to a gene. Germline V CDR1 and CDR2: SGHTS, YDEGEE. CDR3 size: 15 residues.

V usage is TRBV5-8 and J usage is TRBJ2-1; 9 bases fit TRBD2. The TCR comes from a middle-aged woman with Graves' ophthalmopathy. The sequencing sample was made of blood. CDR3 coding DNA: TGTGCCAGCAGCTTGCGTCTAGCGGGACCAAACCAGCAGTTCTTC. Protein sequence: CASSLRLAGPNQQFF.